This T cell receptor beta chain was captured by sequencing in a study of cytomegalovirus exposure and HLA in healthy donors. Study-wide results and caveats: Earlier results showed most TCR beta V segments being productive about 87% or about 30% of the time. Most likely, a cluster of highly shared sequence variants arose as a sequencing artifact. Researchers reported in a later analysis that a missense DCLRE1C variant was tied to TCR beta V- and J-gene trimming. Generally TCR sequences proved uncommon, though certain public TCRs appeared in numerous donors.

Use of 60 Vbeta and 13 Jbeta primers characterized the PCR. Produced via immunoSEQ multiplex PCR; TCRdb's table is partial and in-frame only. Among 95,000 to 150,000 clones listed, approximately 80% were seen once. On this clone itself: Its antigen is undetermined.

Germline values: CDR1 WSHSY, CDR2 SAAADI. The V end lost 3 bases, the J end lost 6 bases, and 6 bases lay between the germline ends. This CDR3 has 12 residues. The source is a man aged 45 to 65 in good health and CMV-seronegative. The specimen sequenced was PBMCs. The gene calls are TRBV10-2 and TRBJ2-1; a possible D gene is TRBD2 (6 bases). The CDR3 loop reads CASSDGSNEQFF. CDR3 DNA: TGCGCCAGCAGTGACGGGAGCAATGAGCAGTTCTTC.